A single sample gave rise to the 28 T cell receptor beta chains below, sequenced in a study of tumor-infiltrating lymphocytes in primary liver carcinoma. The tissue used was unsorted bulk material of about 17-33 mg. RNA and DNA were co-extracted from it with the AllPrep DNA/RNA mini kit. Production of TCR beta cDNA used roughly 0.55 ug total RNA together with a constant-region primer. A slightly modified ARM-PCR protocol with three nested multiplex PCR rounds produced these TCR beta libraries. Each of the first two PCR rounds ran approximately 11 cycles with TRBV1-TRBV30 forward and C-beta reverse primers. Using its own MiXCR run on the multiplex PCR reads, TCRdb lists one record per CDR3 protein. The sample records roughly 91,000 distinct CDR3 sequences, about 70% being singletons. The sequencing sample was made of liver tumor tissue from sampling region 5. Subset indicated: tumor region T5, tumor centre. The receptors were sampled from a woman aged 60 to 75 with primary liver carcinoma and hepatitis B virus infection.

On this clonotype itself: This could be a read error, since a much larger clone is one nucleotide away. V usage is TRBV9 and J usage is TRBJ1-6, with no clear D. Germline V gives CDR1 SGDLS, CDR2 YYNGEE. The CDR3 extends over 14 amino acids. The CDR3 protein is CVSSAGEGNSPLHF. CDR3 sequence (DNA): TGTGTCAGCAGCGCTGGCGAAGGGAATTCACCCCTCCACTTT.

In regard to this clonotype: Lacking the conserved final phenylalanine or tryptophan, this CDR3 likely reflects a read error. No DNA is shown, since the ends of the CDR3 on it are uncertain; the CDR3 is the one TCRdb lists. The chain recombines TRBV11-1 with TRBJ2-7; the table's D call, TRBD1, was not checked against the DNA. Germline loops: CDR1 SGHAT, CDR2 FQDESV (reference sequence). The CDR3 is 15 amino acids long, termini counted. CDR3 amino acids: CASSPRTAGLRELHL.

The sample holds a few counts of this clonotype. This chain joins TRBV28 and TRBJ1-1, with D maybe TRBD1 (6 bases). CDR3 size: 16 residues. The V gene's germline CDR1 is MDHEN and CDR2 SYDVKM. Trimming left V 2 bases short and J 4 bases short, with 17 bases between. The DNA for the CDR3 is TGTGCCAGCAGTTTAGACCTCCGGGGGGCGCGCACTGAAGCTTTCTTT. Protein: CASSLDLRGARTEAFF.

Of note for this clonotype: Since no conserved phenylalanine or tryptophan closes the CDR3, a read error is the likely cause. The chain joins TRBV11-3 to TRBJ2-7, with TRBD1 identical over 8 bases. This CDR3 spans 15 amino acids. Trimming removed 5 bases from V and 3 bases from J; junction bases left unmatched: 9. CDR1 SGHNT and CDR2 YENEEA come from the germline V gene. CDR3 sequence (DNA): TGTGCCAGCAGCCCCGAGACAGGGGACAACTACGAGCAGTACATC. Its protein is CASSPETGDNYEQYI.

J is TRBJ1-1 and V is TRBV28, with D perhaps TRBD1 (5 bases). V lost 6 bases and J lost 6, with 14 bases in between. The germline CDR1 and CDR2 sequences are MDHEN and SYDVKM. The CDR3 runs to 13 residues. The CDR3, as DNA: TGTGCCAGCAGCCGCCCAGGGAGCGCTGAAGCTTTCTTT. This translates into CASSRPGSAEAFF.

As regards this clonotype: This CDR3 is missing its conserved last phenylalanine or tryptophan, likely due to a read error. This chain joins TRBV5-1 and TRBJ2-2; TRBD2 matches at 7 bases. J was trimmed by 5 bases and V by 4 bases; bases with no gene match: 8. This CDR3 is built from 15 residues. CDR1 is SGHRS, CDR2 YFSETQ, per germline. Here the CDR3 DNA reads TGCGCCAGCAGCCTCCGGATAGCGGGTACCGGGGAGCTGTTTTCT. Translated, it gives CASSLRIAGTGELFS.

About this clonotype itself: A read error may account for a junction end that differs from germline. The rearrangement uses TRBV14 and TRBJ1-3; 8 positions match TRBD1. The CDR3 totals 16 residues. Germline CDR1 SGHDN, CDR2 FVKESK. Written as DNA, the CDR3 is TGTGCCAGTAGCCAAGATCAGGGGGCCTTTGGAAACACCATATATTTT. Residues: CASSQDQGAFGNTIYF.

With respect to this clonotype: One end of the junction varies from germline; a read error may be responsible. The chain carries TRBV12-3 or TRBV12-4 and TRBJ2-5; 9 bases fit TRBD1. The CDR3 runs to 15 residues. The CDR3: CVSSFSTGGAETQYF. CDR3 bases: TGTGTCAGCAGTTTTTCCACAGGGGGCGCGGAGACCCAGTACTTT.

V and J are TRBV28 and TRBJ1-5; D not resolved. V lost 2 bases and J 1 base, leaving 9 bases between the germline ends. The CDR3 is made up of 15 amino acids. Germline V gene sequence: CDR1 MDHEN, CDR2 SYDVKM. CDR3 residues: CASSLASGSNQPQHF. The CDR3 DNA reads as TGTGCCAGCAGTTTAGCCTCTGGGAGCAATCAGCCCCAGCATTTT.

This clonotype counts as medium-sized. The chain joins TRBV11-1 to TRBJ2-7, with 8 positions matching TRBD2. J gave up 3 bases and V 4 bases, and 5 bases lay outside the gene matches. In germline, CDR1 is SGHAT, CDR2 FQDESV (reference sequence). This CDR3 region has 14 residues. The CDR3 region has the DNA TGTGCCAGCAGCTCGGGTAGCGGGAACTACGAGCAGTACTTC. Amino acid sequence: CASSSGSGNYEQYF. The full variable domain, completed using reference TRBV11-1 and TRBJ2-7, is EAEVAQSPRYKITEKSQAVAFWCDPISGHATLYWYRQILGQGPELLVQFQDESVVDDSQLPKDRFSAERLKGVDSTLKIQPAELGDSAMYLCASSSGSGNYEQYFGPGTRLTVT.

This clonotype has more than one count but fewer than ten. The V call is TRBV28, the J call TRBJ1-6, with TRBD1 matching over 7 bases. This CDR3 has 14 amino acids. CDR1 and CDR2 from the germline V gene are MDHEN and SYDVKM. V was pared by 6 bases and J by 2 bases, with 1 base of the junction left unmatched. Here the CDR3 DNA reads TGTGCCAGCAGGCAGGGGGCCTATAATTCACCCCTCCACTTT. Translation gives CASRQGAYNSPLHF.

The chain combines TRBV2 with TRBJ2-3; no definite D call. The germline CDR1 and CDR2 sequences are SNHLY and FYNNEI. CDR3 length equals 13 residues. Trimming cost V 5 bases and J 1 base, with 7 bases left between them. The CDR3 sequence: CASSNTRTDTQYF. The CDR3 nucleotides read TGTGCCAGCAGTAATACCCGCACAGATACGCAGTATTTT.

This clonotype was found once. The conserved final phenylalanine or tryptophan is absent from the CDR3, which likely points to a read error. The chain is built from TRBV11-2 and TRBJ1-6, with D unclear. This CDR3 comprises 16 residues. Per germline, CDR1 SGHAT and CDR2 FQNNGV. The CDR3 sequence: CASSLDPQFPNSPLHL. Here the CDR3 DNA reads TGTGCCAGCAGCCTAGATCCTCAGTTTCCTAATTCACCCCTCCACCTT.

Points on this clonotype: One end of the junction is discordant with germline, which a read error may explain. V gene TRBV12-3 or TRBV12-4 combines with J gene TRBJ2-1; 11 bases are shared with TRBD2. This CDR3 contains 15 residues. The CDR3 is CASLRLAGTYNGQFF. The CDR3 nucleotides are TGTGCCAGCTTGAGACTAGCGGGAACCTACAATGGGCAGTTCTTC.

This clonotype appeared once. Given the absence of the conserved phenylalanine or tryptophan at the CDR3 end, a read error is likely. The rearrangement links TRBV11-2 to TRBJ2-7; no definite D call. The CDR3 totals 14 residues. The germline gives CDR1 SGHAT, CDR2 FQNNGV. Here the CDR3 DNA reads TGTGGCAGCAGCTTAGCACGGAGAGCCTACGAGCAGTACTCA. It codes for CGSSLARRAYEQYS.

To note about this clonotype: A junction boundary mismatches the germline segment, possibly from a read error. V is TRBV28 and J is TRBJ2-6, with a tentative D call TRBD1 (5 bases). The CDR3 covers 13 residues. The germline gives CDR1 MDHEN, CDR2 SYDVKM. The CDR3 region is CASTLSGANVLSF. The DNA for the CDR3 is TGTGCTAGCACCCTATCTGGGGCCAACGTCCTGAGTTTC.

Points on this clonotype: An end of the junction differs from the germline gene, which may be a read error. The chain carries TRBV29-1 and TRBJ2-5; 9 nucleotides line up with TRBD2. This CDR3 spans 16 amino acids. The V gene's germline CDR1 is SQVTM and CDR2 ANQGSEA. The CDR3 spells CSAPGVTSGIQETHYF. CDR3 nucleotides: TGCAGCGCCCCTGGCGTGACTAGCGGAATTCAAGAGACCCACTACTTC.

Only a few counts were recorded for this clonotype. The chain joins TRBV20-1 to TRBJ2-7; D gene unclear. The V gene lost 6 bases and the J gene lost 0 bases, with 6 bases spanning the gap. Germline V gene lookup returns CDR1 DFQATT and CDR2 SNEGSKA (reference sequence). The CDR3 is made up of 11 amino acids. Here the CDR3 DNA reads TGCAGTGCCAGGCGCTCCTACGAGCAGTACTTC. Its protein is CSARRSYEQYF.

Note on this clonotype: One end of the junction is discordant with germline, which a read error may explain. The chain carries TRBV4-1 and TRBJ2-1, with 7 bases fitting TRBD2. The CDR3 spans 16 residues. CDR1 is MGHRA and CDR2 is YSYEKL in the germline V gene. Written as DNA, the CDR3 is TGCGACAGCAGCCAAGATGTAGGGCGGGAGTCCGACGCGCAGTTCTTC. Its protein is CDSSQDVGRESDAQFF.

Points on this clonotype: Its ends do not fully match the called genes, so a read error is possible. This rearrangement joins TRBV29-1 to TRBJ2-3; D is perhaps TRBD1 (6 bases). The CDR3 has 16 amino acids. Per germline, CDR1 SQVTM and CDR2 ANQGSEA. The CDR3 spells CSAEERQGLSTDTQYF. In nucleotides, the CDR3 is TGCAGCGCTGAAGAGAGGCAGGGGCTTTCCACAGATACGCAGTATTTT.

This chain's CDR3 is CASAGSSSSDTQYF. DNA for the CDR3: TGTGCCAGCGCTGGGAGTTCGAGCTCAGATACGCAGTATTTT. The chain links TRBV6-5 to TRBJ2-3; D is possibly TRBD2 (5 bases). V was shortened by 8 bases and J by 4 bases, with 16 bases between the two germline ends. The CDR3 spans 14 residues. Germline V gives CDR1 MNHEY, CDR2 SVGAGI.

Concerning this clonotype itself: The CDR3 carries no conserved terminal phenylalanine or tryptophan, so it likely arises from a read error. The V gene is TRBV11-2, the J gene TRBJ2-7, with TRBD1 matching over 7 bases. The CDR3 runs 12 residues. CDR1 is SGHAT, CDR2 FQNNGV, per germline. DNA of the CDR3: TGTGCTAGCAGCCAACTCGGACAGGCACAGTACTAC. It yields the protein CASSQLGQAQYY.

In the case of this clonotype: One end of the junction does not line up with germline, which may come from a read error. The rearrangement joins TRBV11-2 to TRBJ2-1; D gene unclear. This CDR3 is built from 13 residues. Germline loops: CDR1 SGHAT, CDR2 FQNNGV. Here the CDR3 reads CASSLDRVREQPF. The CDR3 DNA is TGTGCCAGCAGCTTAGACCGGGTAAGAGAGCAGCCCTTC.

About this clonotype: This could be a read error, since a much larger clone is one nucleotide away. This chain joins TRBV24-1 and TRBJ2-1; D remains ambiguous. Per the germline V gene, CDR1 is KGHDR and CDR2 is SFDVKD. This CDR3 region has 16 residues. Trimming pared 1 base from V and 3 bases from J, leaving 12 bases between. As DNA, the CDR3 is TGTGCCACCAGTGATTTCGGCAGAAGTTTCTACAATGAGCAGTTCTTC. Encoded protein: CATSDFGRSFYNEQFF.

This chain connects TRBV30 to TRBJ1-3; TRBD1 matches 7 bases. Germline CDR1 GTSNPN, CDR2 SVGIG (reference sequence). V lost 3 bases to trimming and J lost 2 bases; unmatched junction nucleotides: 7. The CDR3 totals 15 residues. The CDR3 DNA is TGTGCCTGGAGCGCAGGGGGGGCGGCTGGAAACACCATATATTTT. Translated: CAWSAGGAAGNTIYF.

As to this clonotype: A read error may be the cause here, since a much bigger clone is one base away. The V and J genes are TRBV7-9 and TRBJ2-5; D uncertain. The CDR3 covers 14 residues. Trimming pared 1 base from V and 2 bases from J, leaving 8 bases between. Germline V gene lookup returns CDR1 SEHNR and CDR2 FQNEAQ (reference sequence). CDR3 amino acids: CASSLVKSQETQYF. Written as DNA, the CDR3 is TGTGCCAGCAGCTTAGTAAAGAGTCAAGAGACCCAGTACTTC. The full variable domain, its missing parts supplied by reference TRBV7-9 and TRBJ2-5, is DTGVSQNPRHKITKRGQNVTFRCDPISEHNRLYWYRQTLGQGPEFLTYFQNEAQLEKSRLLSDRFSAERPKGSFSTLEIQRTEQGDSAMYLCASSLVKSQETQYFGPGTRLLVL.

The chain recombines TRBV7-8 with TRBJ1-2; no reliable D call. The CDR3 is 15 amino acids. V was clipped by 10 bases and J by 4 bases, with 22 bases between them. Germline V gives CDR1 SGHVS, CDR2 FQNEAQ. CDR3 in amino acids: CANCLAGSPVYGYTF. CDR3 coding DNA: TGTGCCAACTGCTTAGCGGGCAGTCCAGTCTATGGCTACACCTTC.

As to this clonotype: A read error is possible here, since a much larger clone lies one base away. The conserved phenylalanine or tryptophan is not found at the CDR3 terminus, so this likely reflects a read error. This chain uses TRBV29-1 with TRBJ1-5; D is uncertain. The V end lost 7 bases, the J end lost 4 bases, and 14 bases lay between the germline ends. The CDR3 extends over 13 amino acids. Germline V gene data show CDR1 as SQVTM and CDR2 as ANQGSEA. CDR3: CSAQVTSNQPQHS. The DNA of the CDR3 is TGCAGCGCGCAGGTTACTTCTAATCAGCCCCAGCATTCT.